This T cell receptor beta chain comes out of a study of blood T cell repertoires in COVID-19. Turning to the study itself: The origin of the acute and convalescent COVID-19 samples was the United States, Italy and Spain. PBMCs, B-cell-depleted T cells, or T cells were the source of the cDNA or gDNA that made up the material.

The CDR3 is made up of 13 amino acids. Trimming removed 6 bases from V and 3 bases from J, with 11 bases in between. From germline, CDR1 is SQVTM and CDR2 ANQGSEA. As originally analysed: Using reference gene primer amplification, nucleated cell counts were estimated. Generated by immunoSEQ multiplex PCR, the TCRdb table keeps only in-frame clones and is missing some. That table gives V, J and clone size, and the DNA gave D and trimming. The sample shows more than 200,000 clones, about 86% of them seen only once. Sequencing was done on a sample of peripheral blood. The receptor's source is a man aged 50 or older with active or convalescent COVID-19. J is TRBJ2-2 and V is TRBV29-1; D is possibly TRBD1 (6 bases). As DNA, the CDR3 is TGCAGCGTCGAAACAGGGTACACCGGGGAGCTGTTTTTT. Translation: CSVETGYTGELFF.